Listed below are T cell receptor beta chains from one sample, sequenced in a study of cytomegalovirus exposure and HLA in healthy donors. Profiled with immunoSEQ multiplex PCR; TCRdb holds only in-frame clones, not every one. The repertoire includes fewer than 350,000 clones, approximately 88% of them detected once, and 0.92% sits in the top ten. Sequenced sample: PBMCs. These receptors all stem from a woman younger than 35 in good health and CMV-seronegative. The CDR3 runs from the conserved cysteine through the conserved F or W. A D gene is named only where the DNA matches it firmly. Only part of the rows carry a size: once, few, many, or a class if the clone is expanded.

j_gene: TRBJ2-3
d_gene: -
v_gene: TRBV4-3
abundance: once
CDR3nt: TGCGCCAGCAGCCAAGAGGTAGCTGGCGATACGCAGTATTTT
CDR3aa: CASSQEVAGDTQYF

j_gene: TRBJ1-5
d_gene: -
v_gene: TRBV27
abundance: -
CDR3nt: TGTGCCAGCGGCTCCAATCAGCCCCAGCATTTT
CDR3aa: CASGSNQPQHF

j_gene: TRBJ2-7
d_gene: -
v_gene: TRBV7-2
abundance: -
CDR3nt: TGTGCCAGCAGCTTAGCAGCCAGGGGCTGGCACGAGCAGTACTTC
CDR3aa: CASSLAARGWHEQYF

j_gene: TRBJ1-6
d_gene: TRBD1
v_gene: TRBV6-1
abundance: few
CDR3nt: TGTGCCAGCAGTGTAAGCGACAGGGGGCAATCACCCCTCCACTTT
CDR3aa: CASSVSDRGQSPLHF

j_gene: TRBJ1-5
d_gene: TRBD1
v_gene: TRBV11-2
abundance: -
CDR3nt: TGTGCCAGCAGCTTAGGACAGGGGAGTTGGCAGCCCCAGCATTTT
CDR3aa: CASSLGQGSWQPQHF

j_gene: TRBJ1-2
d_gene: -
v_gene: TRBV11-2
abundance: -
CDR3nt: TGTGCCAGCAGCTTAGGAGACAGAGGTGGCTACACCTTC
CDR3aa: CASSLGDRGGYTF

j_gene: TRBJ2-3
d_gene: TRBD2
v_gene: TRBV2
abundance: -
CDR3nt: TGTGCCACACGACTAGCTCTTAGCACAGATACGCAGTATTTT
CDR3aa: CATRLALSTDTQYF

j_gene: TRBJ2-1
d_gene: -
v_gene: TRBV11-1
abundance: -
CDR3nt: TGTGCCAGCAGTTACCAGGGGCCTGAGCAGTTCTTC
CDR3aa: CASSYQGPEQFF

j_gene: TRBJ2-1
d_gene: TRBD1
v_gene: TRBV12-5
abundance: -
CDR3nt: TGTGCTAGTGGTTTGGTTCGGCTGGGACAGGGGACTAATGAGCAGTTCTTC
CDR3aa: CASGLVRLGQGTNEQFF

j_gene: TRBJ1-5
d_gene: TRBD1
v_gene: TRBV6-1
abundance: -
CDR3nt: TGTGCCAGCAGACCTGGACAGGGGGATCAGCCCCAGCATTTT
CDR3aa: CASRPGQGDQPQHF

j_gene: TRBJ1-5
d_gene: TRBD1
v_gene: TRBV11-3
abundance: -
CDR3nt: TGTGCCAGCAGCTTGGGACAGGGCTCGTTTCCTCAGCCCCAGCATTTT
CDR3aa: CASSLGQGSFPQPQHF

j_gene: TRBJ2-1
d_gene: TRBD2
v_gene: TRBV2
abundance: -
CDR3nt: TGTGCCAGCAGTGACGGAAACAGCATGAGCGGGAGGGCCAATGAGCAGTTCTTC
CDR3aa: CASSDGNSMSGRANEQFF

j_gene: TRBJ2-7
d_gene: -
v_gene: TRBV6-5
abundance: -
CDR3nt: TGTGCCAGCAGTTACACCAGGGGTTACGAGCAGTACTTC
CDR3aa: CASSYTRGYEQYF

j_gene: TRBJ2-5
d_gene: TRBD2
v_gene: TRBV9
abundance: -
CDR3nt: TGTGCCAGCAGCCCCGGGGGGAGGCAAGAGACCCAGTACTTC
CDR3aa: CASSPGGRQETQYF

j_gene: TRBJ1-6
d_gene: -
v_gene: TRBV4-1
abundance: -
CDR3nt: TGCGCCAGCAGCCATCCGGGCCGCAGGGGTGGTTCACCCCTCCACTTT
CDR3aa: CASSHPGRRGGSPLHF

j_gene: TRBJ2-1
d_gene: TRBD2
v_gene: TRBV27
abundance: once
CDR3nt: TGTGCCAGCAGTTTATCGTTAGCGGGAGTCGATGAGCAGTTCTTC
CDR3aa: CASSLSLAGVDEQFF

j_gene: TRBJ1-3
d_gene: -
v_gene: TRBV28
abundance: -
CDR3nt: TGTGCCAGCAGCCTCCATGAAGGGGTCGGAAACACCATATATTTT
CDR3aa: CASSLHEGVGNTIYF

j_gene: TRBJ2-5
d_gene: TRBD1
v_gene: TRBV7-9
abundance: -
CDR3nt: TGTGCCAGCAGCTTAGCGCTCAGGGGGCAGCAAGAGACCCAGTACTTC
CDR3aa: CASSLALRGQQETQYF

j_gene: TRBJ1-2
d_gene: TRBD1
v_gene: TRBV5-1
abundance: -
CDR3nt: TGCGCCAGCAGCTTGGGCGTAGTTAGGACAGGGGTACGCTTC
CDR3aa: CASSLGVVRTGVRF

j_gene: TRBJ1-1
d_gene: -
v_gene: TRBV7-6
abundance: once
CDR3nt: TGTGCCAGCAGCTTAAGGCGGGGCGAGGCTTTCTTT
CDR3aa: CASSLRRGEAFF

j_gene: TRBJ2-7
d_gene: TRBD2
v_gene: TRBV7-9
abundance: -
CDR3nt: TGTGCCAGCAGCTTAGAGGGACTAGCGGACGAGCAGTACTTC
CDR3aa: CASSLEGLADEQYF

j_gene: TRBJ2-7
d_gene: TRBD1
v_gene: TRBV5-1
abundance: -
CDR3nt: TGCGCCAGCAGCTTCATAAAGGGACAGGGGGCCTACGAGCAGTACTTC
CDR3aa: CASSFIKGQGAYEQYF

j_gene: TRBJ2-1
d_gene: -
v_gene: TRBV19
abundance: -
CDR3nt: TGTGCCAGTAGTAGGTTACCCACGGATGAGCAGTTCTTC
CDR3aa: CASSRLPTDEQFF

j_gene: TRBJ2-3
d_gene: TRBD2
v_gene: TRBV7-3
abundance: -
CDR3nt: TGTGCCAGCAGCCCCGTTTCTAGCGGGGGGGGCGCAGATACGCAGTATTTT
CDR3aa: CASSPVSSGGGADTQYF

j_gene: TRBJ2-7
d_gene: TRBD2
v_gene: TRBV28
abundance: -
CDR3nt: TGTGCCAGCAGTGCGGGAGGGAGCGAGCAGTACTTC
CDR3aa: CASSAGGSEQYF

j_gene: TRBJ1-1
d_gene: TRBD1
v_gene: TRBV9
abundance: -
CDR3nt: TGTGCCAGCAGCGCGGACAGGCTGAACACTGAAGCTTTCTTT
CDR3aa: CASSADRLNTEAFF

j_gene: TRBJ2-7
d_gene: TRBD1
v_gene: TRBV7-6
abundance: -
CDR3nt: TGTGCCAGCAGGTTGACAGGGGGTGCCGCAGGAGGGGAGCAGTACTTC
CDR3aa: CASRLTGGAAGGEQYF

j_gene: TRBJ2-2
d_gene: -
v_gene: TRBV28
abundance: -
CDR3nt: TGTGCCAGCAGTTTTCAGGACAGAGATGTCGGGGAGCTGTTTTTT
CDR3aa: CASSFQDRDVGELFF

j_gene: TRBJ1-5
d_gene: TRBD1
v_gene: TRBV30
abundance: -
CDR3nt: TGTGCCTGGGGGACAGGGAGGGATCAGCCCCAGCATTTT
CDR3aa: CAWGTGRDQPQHF

j_gene: TRBJ1-4
d_gene: TRBD1
v_gene: TRBV28
abundance: -
CDR3nt: TGTGCCAGCAGTTTATCGGGACAGGGGTCAAATGAAAAACTGTTTTTT
CDR3aa: CASSLSGQGSNEKLFF

j_gene: TRBJ1-5
d_gene: -
v_gene: TRBV19
abundance: few
CDR3nt: TGTGCCAGTAGTACTGACAGGACCTATCAGCCCCAGCATTTT
CDR3aa: CASSTDRTYQPQHF

j_gene: TRBJ1-2
d_gene: -
v_gene: TRBV7-2
abundance: -
CDR3nt: TGTGCCAGCACCCAGTTTCAAGGGGTATATGGCTACACCTTC
CDR3aa: CASTQFQGVYGYTF

j_gene: TRBJ2-5
d_gene: TRBD2
v_gene: TRBV11-3
abundance: -
CDR3nt: TGTGCCAGCAGCCCGCCTTTCCGCGGGAGGGAGTCGGGGACCCAGTACTTC
CDR3aa: CASSPPFRGRESGTQYF

j_gene: TRBJ2-7
d_gene: -
v_gene: TRBV14
abundance: -
CDR3nt: TGTGCCAGCAGCCAATCGCCGGACAGCCTCTACGAGCAGTACTTC
CDR3aa: CASSQSPDSLYEQYF

j_gene: TRBJ2-7
d_gene: -
v_gene: TRBV25-1
abundance: -
CDR3nt: TGTGCCAGCAAGTCAAAAGGAGGGTACGAGCAGTACTTC
CDR3aa: CASKSKGGYEQYF

j_gene: TRBJ1-4
d_gene: -
v_gene: TRBV27
abundance: -
CDR3nt: TGTGCCAGCAGTAGGAGGGGTGCTAATGAAAAACTGTTTTTT
CDR3aa: CASSRRGANEKLFF

j_gene: TRBJ1-5
d_gene: -
v_gene: TRBV4-3
abundance: -
CDR3nt: TGCGCCAGCAGCCAAGATCTAACAGTTTCAAATCAGCCCCAGCATTTT
CDR3aa: CASSQDLTVSNQPQHF

j_gene: TRBJ2-7
d_gene: -
v_gene: TRBV5-4
abundance: once
CDR3nt: TGTGCCAGCAGCTCCTCGGGGTTCGAGCAGTACTTC
CDR3aa: CASSSSGFEQYF

j_gene: TRBJ2-3
d_gene: TRBD2
v_gene: TRBV4-1
abundance: -
CDR3nt: TGCGCCAGCAGCCAAGACATCCGGGGGGCAGATACGCAGTATTTT
CDR3aa: CASSQDIRGADTQYF

j_gene: TRBJ2-7
d_gene: -
v_gene: TRBV11-2
abundance: -
CDR3nt: TGTGCCAGCAGCTTAGCGAGGAGGCCCTACGAGCAGTACTTC
CDR3aa: CASSLARRPYEQYF

j_gene: TRBJ2-5
d_gene: -
v_gene: TRBV7-2
abundance: -
CDR3nt: TGTGCCAGCAGCCCAGGGGAGACCCAGTACTTC
CDR3aa: CASSPGETQYF

j_gene: TRBJ1-2
d_gene: -
v_gene: TRBV14
abundance: once
CDR3nt: TGTGCCAGCAGCCTTGCGGGAAGTCTTTATGGCTACACCTTC
CDR3aa: CASSLAGSLYGYTF

j_gene: TRBJ1-5
d_gene: -
v_gene: TRBV28
abundance: -
CDR3nt: TGTGCCAGCATCTTATCGCTTGGGGCAGGCCAGCCCCAGCATTTT
CDR3aa: CASILSLGAGQPQHF

j_gene: TRBJ2-1
d_gene: -
v_gene: TRBV28
abundance: once
CDR3nt: TGTGCCAGCAGTCCTCGACTGTACAATGAGCAGTTCTTC
CDR3aa: CASSPRLYNEQFF

j_gene: TRBJ1-2
d_gene: -
v_gene: TRBV30
abundance: once
CDR3nt: TGTGCCTGGGCGGCAACCTCTAACTATGGCTACACCTTC
CDR3aa: CAWAATSNYGYTF

j_gene: TRBJ2-5
d_gene: -
v_gene: TRBV15
abundance: -
CDR3nt: TGTGCCACCAGCAGAGACCTCCAAGAGACCCAGTACTTC
CDR3aa: CATSRDLQETQYF

j_gene: TRBJ2-7
d_gene: TRBD2
v_gene: TRBV12-5
abundance: -
CDR3nt: TGTGCTAGTGGTTCGCGGACTAGCGGAGGTTCCTACGAGCAGTACTTC
CDR3aa: CASGSRTSGGSYEQYF

j_gene: TRBJ1-6
d_gene: TRBD1
v_gene: TRBV19
abundance: -
CDR3nt: TGTGCCAGTAAATCCGGGACAGGGGGCTCACCCCTCCACTTT
CDR3aa: CASKSGTGGSPLHF

j_gene: TRBJ1-5
d_gene: -
v_gene: TRBV10-3
abundance: -
CDR3nt: TGTGCCATCAGTGAGTCGAGAGAACCCCAGCATTTT
CDR3aa: CAISESREPQHF

j_gene: TRBJ1-4
d_gene: TRBD1
v_gene: TRBV27
abundance: -
CDR3nt: TGTGCCAGCGCGGGACAGTTTAATGAAAAACTGTTTTTT
CDR3aa: CASAGQFNEKLFF